This T cell receptor beta chain was sequenced for a study of Ad26.COV2.S vaccination and SARS-CoV-2 variants. Whole-study findings and limits: Considerable breadth of spike-specific CD8+ and CD4+ T cell responses has reportedly been documented following vaccination.

This CDR3 contains 19 residues. Deletions cut 0 bases from V and 4 bases from J, with 22 bases between. Germline CDR1 and CDR2: MNHEY and SMNVEV (reference sequence). Concerning this clone itself: As yet, its antigen is unknown.

Method: immunoSEQ multiplex PCR; TCRdb's copy keeps in-frame clones and lacks some. The sample carries about 220,000 clones, 85% to 90% recorded once. Described treatment: about 20 received Ad26.COV2.S at low or high dose, single or two shots; several received placebo; per-sample allocation not given. Sampling occurred on day 63 after the first vaccine or placebo injection. In Boston, the donor was an adult between 18-55 years of age. Specimen: peripheral blood, collected in a trial of Ad26.COV2.S vaccine versus placebo. This TCR was sampled from a person aged 18-60 years who received the Ad26.COV2.S COVID-19 vaccine or a placebo. The V gene is TRBV27, the J gene TRBJ2-1; maybe TRBD1 (6 bases). The CDR3 region is CASSLSGLASRGYYNEQFF. The CDR3 coding sequence is TGTGCCAGCAGTTTATCGGGGCTTGCTTCCAGGGGATATTACAATGAGCAGTTCTTC.